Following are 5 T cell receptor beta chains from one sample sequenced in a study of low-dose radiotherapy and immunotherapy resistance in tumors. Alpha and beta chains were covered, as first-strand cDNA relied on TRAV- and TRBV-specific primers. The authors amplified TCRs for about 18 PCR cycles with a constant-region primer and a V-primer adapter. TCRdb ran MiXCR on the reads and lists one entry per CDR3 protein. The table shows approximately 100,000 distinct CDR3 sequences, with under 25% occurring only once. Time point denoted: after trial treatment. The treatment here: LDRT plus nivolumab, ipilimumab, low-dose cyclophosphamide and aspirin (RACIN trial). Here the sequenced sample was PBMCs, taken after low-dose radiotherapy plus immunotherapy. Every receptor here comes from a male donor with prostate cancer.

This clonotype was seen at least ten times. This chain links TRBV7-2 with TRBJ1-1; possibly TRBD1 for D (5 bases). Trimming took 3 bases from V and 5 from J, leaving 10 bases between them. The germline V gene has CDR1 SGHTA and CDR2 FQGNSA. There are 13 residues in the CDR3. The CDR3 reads CASSLTRTTEAFF. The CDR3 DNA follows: TGTGCCAGCAGCTTGACACGGACAACTGAAGCTTTCTTT.

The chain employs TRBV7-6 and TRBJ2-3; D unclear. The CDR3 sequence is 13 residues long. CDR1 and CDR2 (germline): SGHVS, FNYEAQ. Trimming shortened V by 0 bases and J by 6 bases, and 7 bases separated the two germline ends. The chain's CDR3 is CASSLAVRDTQYF. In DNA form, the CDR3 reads TGTGCCAGCAGCTTAGCCGTGAGGGATACGCAGTATTTT. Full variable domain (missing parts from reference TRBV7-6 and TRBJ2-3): GAGVSQSPRYKVTKRGQDVALRCDPISGHVSLYWYRQALGQGPEFLTYFNYEAQQDKSGLPNDRFSAERPEGSISTLTIQRTEQRDSAMYRCASSLAVRDTQYFGPGTRLTVL.

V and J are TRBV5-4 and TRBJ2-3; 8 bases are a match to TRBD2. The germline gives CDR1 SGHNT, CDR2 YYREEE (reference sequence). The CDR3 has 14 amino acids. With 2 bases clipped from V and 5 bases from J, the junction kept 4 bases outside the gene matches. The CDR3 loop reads CASSFGGGIDTQYF. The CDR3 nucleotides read TGTGCCAGCAGCTTTGGCGGGGGGATAGATACGCAGTATTTT.

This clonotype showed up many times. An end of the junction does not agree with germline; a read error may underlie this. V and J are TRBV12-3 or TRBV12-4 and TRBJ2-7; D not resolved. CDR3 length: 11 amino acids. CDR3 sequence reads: CASSLESTEDF. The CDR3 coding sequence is TGTGCCAGCAGTTTAGAGTCTACCGAGGACTTC.

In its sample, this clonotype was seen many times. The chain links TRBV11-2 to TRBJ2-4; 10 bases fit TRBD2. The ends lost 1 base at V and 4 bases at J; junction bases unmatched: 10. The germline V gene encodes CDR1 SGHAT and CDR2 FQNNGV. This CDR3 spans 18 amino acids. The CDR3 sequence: CASSLGPGLADRKNIQYF. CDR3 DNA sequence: TGTGCCAGCAGCTTAGGGCCCGGACTAGCGGACCGAAAAAACATTCAGTACTTC.